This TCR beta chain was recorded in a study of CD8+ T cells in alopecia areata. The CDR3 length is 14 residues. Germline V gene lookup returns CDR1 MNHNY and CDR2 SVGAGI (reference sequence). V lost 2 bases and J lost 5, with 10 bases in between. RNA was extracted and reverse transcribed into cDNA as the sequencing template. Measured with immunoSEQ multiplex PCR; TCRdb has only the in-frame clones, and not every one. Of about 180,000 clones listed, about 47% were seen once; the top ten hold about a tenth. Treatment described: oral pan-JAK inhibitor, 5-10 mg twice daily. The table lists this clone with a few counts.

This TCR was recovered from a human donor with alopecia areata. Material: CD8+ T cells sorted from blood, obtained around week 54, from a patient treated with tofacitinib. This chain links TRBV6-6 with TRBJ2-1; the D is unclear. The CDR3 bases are TGTGCCAGCAGTTACCACATTCGGAACAATGAGCAGTTCTTC. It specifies CASSYHIRNNEQFF.